Sequencing of this T cell receptor (beta chain) was carried out in a study of Graves' ophthalmopathy and Graves' hyperthyroidism. RNA transcripts provided the template for amplifying TCR beta CDR3 regions. HTBI primers were used in a first-round RT-PCR, which preceded a second-round multiplex PCR. One entry per CDR3 protein results from TCRdb running MiXCR on the multiplex PCR reads. The table lists about 400,000 distinct CDR3 sequences, about 17% of them singletons. Orbital computed tomography, together with clinical symptoms, serum thyroxine, TRAb and thyroid ultrasound, was used for diagnosis. This clonotype has a count of ten or more. The origin of this receptor is a woman aged 18-29 years with Graves' ophthalmopathy. Material for sequencing was peripheral blood.

The CDR3 reads CASSYETRDSPLHF. The CDR3 nucleotides read TGTGCCAGCAGTTACGAAACCAGGGATTCACCCCTCCACTTT. This sequence joins TRBV6-5 and TRBJ1-6; possible D gene TRBD1, 5 bases. Between the trimmed V and J ends, which lost 2 bases and 8 bases, there was a span of 10 bases. This CDR3 is 14 amino acids long. In germline, CDR1 is MNHEY, CDR2 SVGAGI.